Sequencing of this TCR beta chain was carried out in a study of regulatory T cells in long-lasting Graves disease. This clonotype was counted ten times or more. Specified time point: newly diagnosed GD, antithyroid drugs for less than 3 months. Making the TCR library involved RNA that had been extracted from PBMCs. Doctors identified Graves' disease using the American Thyroid Association guidelines. Arm-PCR of CDR3 regions with iRepertoire HTBI primers generated TCR beta libraries. MiXCR, run by TCRdb on the multiplex PCR reads, gives a single entry per CDR3 protein. Of 300,000 to 400,000 distinct CDR3 sequences in the sample, less than 20% were seen once. This TCR was recovered from a female donor with Graves disease. The source was peripheral blood mononuclear cells (PBMCs), collected at new diagnosis, from a patient treated with antithyroid drugs.

CDR3 region: CASSEDPGTGDTEAFF. The CDR3 DNA follows: TGCGCCAGCAGTGAGGATCCAGGGACAGGGGACACTGAAGCTTTCTTT. The chain employs TRBV10-1 and TRBJ1-1, with 10 bases aligning to TRBD1. V lost 2 bases and J lost 3; bases outside the gene matches: 6. Per germline, CDR1 WNHNN and CDR2 SYGVQD (reference sequence). CDR3 length: 16 residues.